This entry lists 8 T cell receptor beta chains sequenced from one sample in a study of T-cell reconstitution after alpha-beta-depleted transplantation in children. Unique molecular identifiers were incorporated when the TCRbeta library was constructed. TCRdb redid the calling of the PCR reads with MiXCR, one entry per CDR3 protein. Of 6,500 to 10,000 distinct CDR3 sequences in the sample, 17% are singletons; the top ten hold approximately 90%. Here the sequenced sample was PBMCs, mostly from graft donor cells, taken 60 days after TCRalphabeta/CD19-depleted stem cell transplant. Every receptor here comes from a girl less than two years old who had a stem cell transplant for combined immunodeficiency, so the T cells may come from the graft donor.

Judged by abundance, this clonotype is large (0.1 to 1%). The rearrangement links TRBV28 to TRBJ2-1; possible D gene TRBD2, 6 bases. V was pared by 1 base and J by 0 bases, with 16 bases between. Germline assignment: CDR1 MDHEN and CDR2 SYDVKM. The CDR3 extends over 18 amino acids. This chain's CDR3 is CASSLYPGLPSSYNEQFF. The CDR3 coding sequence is TGTGCCAGCAGTTTATACCCGGGACTCCCCAGCTCCTACAATGAGCAGTTCTTC.

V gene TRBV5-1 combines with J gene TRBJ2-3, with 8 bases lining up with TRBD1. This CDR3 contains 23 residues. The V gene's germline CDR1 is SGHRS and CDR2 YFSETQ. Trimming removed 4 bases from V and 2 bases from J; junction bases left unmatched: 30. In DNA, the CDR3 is TGCGCCAGCAGCGTAACTAGGACAGGGAGAATGGCGGGACCCGCACCTTACACAGATACGCAGTATTTT. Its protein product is CASSVTRTGRMAGPAPYTDTQYF.

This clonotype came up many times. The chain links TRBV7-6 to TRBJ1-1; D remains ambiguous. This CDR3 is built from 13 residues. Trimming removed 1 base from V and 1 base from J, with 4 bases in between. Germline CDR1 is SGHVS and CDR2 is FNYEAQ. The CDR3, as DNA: TGTGCCAGCAGCTTAGGGAGGAACACTGAAGCTTTCTTT. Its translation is CASSLGRNTEAFF.

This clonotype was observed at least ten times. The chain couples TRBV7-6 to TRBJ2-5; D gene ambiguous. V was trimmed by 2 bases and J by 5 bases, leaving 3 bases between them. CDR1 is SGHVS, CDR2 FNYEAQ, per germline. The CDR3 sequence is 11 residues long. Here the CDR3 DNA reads TGTGCCAGCAGCTTAACCGAGACCCAGTACTTC. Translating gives CASSLTETQYF. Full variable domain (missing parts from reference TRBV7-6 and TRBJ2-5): GAGVSQSPRYKVTKRGQDVALRCDPISGHVSLYWYRQALGQGPEFLTYFNYEAQQDKSGLPNDRFSAERPEGSISTLTIQRTEQRDSAMYRCASSLTETQYFGPGTRLLVL.

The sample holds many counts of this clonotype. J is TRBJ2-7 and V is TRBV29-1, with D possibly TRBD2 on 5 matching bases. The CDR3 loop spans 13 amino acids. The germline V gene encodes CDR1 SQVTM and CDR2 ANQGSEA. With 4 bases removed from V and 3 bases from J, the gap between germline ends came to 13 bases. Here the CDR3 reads CSVVFQSGYEQYF. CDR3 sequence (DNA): TGCAGCGTTGTGTTTCAGAGCGGCTACGAGCAGTACTTC.

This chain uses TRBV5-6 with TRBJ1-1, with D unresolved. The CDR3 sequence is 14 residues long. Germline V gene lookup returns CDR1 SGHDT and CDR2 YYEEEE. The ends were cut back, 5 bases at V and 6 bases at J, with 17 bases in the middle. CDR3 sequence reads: CASRHGWVEAEAFF. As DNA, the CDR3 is TGTGCCAGCAGGCATGGATGGGTGGAGGCTGAAGCTTTCTTT.

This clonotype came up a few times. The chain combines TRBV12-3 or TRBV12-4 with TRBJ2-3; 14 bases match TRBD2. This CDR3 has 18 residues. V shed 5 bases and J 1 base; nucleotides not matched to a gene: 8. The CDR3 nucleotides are TGTGCCAGCAGTCCGGGACTAGCGGGGGATCGGGGCACAGATACGCAGTATTTT. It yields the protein CASSPGLAGDRGTDTQYF.

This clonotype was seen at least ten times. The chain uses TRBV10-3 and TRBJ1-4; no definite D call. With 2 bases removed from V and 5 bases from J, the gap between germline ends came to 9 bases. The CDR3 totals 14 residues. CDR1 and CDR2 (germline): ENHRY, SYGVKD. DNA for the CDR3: TGTGCCATCAGTGAGGGGGTCAAGAATGAAAAACTGTTTTTT. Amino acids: CAISEGVKNEKLFF.